This T cell receptor beta chain was sequenced for a study of blood T cell repertoires in COVID-19. Study-level background: The origin of the acute and convalescent COVID-19 samples was the United States, Italy and Spain. T cells, B-cell-depleted T cells, or PBMCs provided the cDNA or gDNA that served as material.

V was cut by 5 bases and J by 0 bases, with 17 bases left in between. CDR1 is MNHEY, CDR2 SVGEGT, per germline. This CDR3 comprises 16 residues. Original handling: Amplifying reference gene primers gave estimates of nucleated cell counts. Clones were sequenced by immunoSEQ multiplex PCR, and TCRdb holds only the in-frame ones, with some missing. V and J calls and clone size are copied from that table; D and trimming were computed from the DNA. The data contain under 200,000 clones, 83% of them seen just once; the ten biggest clones take up 1.5%. J is TRBJ2-7 and V is TRBV6-2 or TRBV6-3, with a possible D match to TRBD1 (6 bases). Sequencing was carried out using peripheral blood. The receptor's source is a human donor in a cohort sampled during active COVID-19. The CDR3 DNA follows: TGTGCCAGCAGTCCCCCACAGGGTTGGACCTCCTACGAGCAGTACTTC. Encoded protein: CASSPPQGWTSYEQYF.